One and the same sample provided the 31 T cell receptor beta chains below, sequenced in a study of PD-1 blockade in classical Hodgkin lymphoma. Sequencing used immunoSEQ multiplex PCR; TCRdb keeps in-frame clones, though not all of them. The sample holds about 93,000 clones; roughly 80% are singletons and the top ten take about 15%. Every patient had relapsed following autologous stem cell transplantation, and cohorts differed in brentuximab vedotin exposure. Sequences were derived from peripheral blood mononuclear cells (PBMCs), sampled before the second cycle of nivolumab. The receptor source for this set is a human donor with classical Hodgkin lymphoma.

This clone is a singleton in its sample. The chain has TRBV19 and TRBJ2-7, with 9 bases matching TRBD2. The junction had 6 bases not matched to a gene; V was cut back by 1 base and J by 5 bases. The CDR3 is 15 amino acids. Germline assignment: CDR1 LNHDA and CDR2 SQIVND (reference sequence). The CDR3 is CASSIGGSGRNEQYF. The DNA of the CDR3 is TGTGCCAGTAGTATAGGGGGAAGCGGGAGGAACGAGCAGTACTTC.

The chain recombines TRBV9 with TRBJ1-3; D perhaps matches TRBD1 (5 bases). This CDR3 is 15 amino acids long. Germline CDR1 and CDR2: SGDLS and YYNGEE. V gave up 4 bases and J gave up 0 bases, with 11 bases separating them. Written as DNA, the CDR3 is TGTGCCAGCAGCCTCCTGGGGGACTCTGGAAACACCATATATTTT. Its translation: CASSLLGDSGNTIYF.

Written as DNA, the CDR3 is TGTGCCAGCAGCTTAAGCGGAGTCCACCTCAATCAGCCCCAGCATTTT. This codes for CASSLSGVHLNQPQHF. The chain combines TRBV7-2 with TRBJ1-5; D is unresolved. Trimming took off 2 bases at V and 3 bases at J, with 14 bases between the two ends. CDR1 and CDR2 (germline): SGHTA, FQGNSA. The CDR3 has 16 residues.

This clone was observed at least ten times. The J gene is TRBJ1-1, the V gene TRBV6-5; TRBD1 might be the D (6 bases). The CDR3 has 15 residues. Trimming took off 2 bases at V and 1 base at J, with 11 bases between the two ends. From germline, CDR1 is MNHEY and CDR2 SVGAGI. The CDR3 nucleotides are TGTGCCAGCAGTTACGGTGGACAGAGGAACACTGAAGCTTTCTTT. Amino acids: CASSYGGQRNTEAFF.

This chain joins TRBV19 and TRBJ2-5, with a tentative D call TRBD1 (5 bases). From germline, CDR1 is LNHDA and CDR2 SQIVND (reference sequence). This CDR3 has 14 residues. V was trimmed by 3 bases and J by 1 base, leaving 9 bases between them. CDR3 coding DNA: TGTGCCAGTAGTATGGCACAGGCCCAAGAGACCCAGTACTTC. Translating it yields CASSMAQAQETQYF.

J is TRBJ2-3 and V is TRBV6-5, with 8 bases matching TRBD1. The germline CDR1 and CDR2 sequences are MNHEY and SVGAGI. The CDR3 runs to 15 residues. V trimming: 4 bases; J trimming: 0 bases; junction bases outside the gene matches: 3. Here the CDR3 reads CASSLQGGSTDTQYF. The CDR3 nucleotides are TGTGCCAGCAGTTTACAGGGGGGTAGCACAGATACGCAGTATTTT.

The rearrangement uses TRBV7-3 and TRBJ2-1, with 9 bases fitting TRBD2. Losses at the gene ends were 5 bases for V and 0 bases for J; bases not matched to a gene: 2. This CDR3 region has 15 residues. The V gene's germline CDR1 is SGHTA and CDR2 FQGTGA. The CDR3 DNA follows: TGTGCCAGCAGCGCTAGCGGGATCTCCTACAATGAGCAGTTCTTC. Its protein product is CASSASGISYNEQFF.

This chain uses TRBV4-1 with TRBJ2-5; 10 nucleotides agree with TRBD2. This CDR3 has 17 residues. Losses at the gene ends were 0 bases for V and 4 bases for J; bases not matched to a gene: 8. Germline CDR1 is MGHRA and CDR2 is YSYEKL. Here the CDR3 DNA reads TGCGCCAGCAGCCAAGAAAGGTGGAGCGGGAGGGGAGAGACCCAGTACTTC. Translation gives CASSQERWSGRGETQYF.

The chain is built from TRBV5-8 and TRBJ2-5; D remains ambiguous. The CDR3 consists of 14 residues. Per the germline V gene, CDR1 is SGHTS and CDR2 is YDEGEE. V lost 3 bases to trimming and J lost 3 bases, with 12 bases between them. Here the CDR3 DNA reads TGTGCCAGCAGCTCCCATCACTCCAAAGAGACCCAGTACTTC. The encoded protein is CASSSHHSKETQYF.

This clone occurred a few times. The chain has TRBV5-1 and TRBJ2-7, with D maybe TRBD1 (5 bases). The V gene lost 0 bases and the J gene lost 2 bases, with 12 bases spanning the gap. The CDR3 has 15 residues. CDR1 and CDR2 from the germline V gene are SGHRS and YFSETQ. CDR3 nucleotides: TGCGCCAGCAGCTTGGTTCCCGACAGAACCTACGAGCAGTACTTC. Translating it yields CASSLVPDRTYEQYF.

The rearrangement joins TRBV5-1 to TRBJ2-2, with TRBD2 matching 10 bases. The V gene's germline CDR1 is SGHRS and CDR2 YFSETQ. The junction had 10 bases not matched to a gene; V was cut back by 4 bases and J by 7 bases. The CDR3 runs to 16 residues. The CDR3 DNA follows: TGCGCCAGCAGCGGGGCTAGCGGGAGTTTAAGCGGGGAGCTGTTTTTT. This codes for CASSGASGSLSGELFF.

The chain recombines TRBV19 with TRBJ1-3; D call uncertain. Germline loops: CDR1 LNHDA, CDR2 SQIVND (reference sequence). This CDR3 contains 13 residues. Trimming removed 3 bases from V and 8 bases from J, with 11 bases in between. The CDR3 loop reads CASSMKLGDTIYF. Here the CDR3 DNA reads TGTGCCAGTAGTATGAAGCTAGGAGACACCATATATTTT.

The gene calls are TRBV14 and TRBJ2-5; possibly TRBD1 for D (5 bases). The CDR3 totals 13 residues. CDR1 and CDR2 from the germline V gene are SGHDN and FVKESK. Trimming pared 6 bases from V and 5 bases from J, leaving 13 bases between. The CDR3 reads CASSRDRYETQYF. CDR3 bases: TGTGCCAGCAGTCGAGACAGATACGAGACCCAGTACTTC.

This clone was counted between two and nine times. J is TRBJ1-1 and V is TRBV28, with unresolved D. Trimming pared 4 bases from V and 3 bases from J, leaving 6 bases between. Germline CDR1 is MDHEN and CDR2 is SYDVKM. This CDR3 comprises 12 residues. The CDR3 bases are TGTGCCAGCAGTTCCGTGGACACTGAAGCTTTCTTT. This translates into CASSSVDTEAFF.

Here the CDR3 reads CATRREGETQYF. The DNA of the CDR3 is TGCGCCACCCGACGGGAGGGCGAGACCCAGTACTTC. The chain couples TRBV5-1 to TRBJ2-5; TRBD2 agrees at 8 bases. CDR1 is SGHRS, CDR2 YFSETQ, per germline. The CDR3 is 12 amino acids. J lost 5 bases, V lost 9 bases, and 6 bases had no gene match.

The V and J genes are TRBV6-6 and TRBJ2-7, with 11 bases lining up with TRBD2. V was clipped by 4 bases and J by 6 bases; unmatched bases: 5. This CDR3 has 14 residues. Germline CDR1 is MNHNY and CDR2 is SVGAGI (reference sequence). CDR3 protein: CASSSTSGIGEQYF. The CDR3 nucleotides read TGTGCCAGCAGTTCGACTAGCGGGATTGGCGAGCAGTACTTC.

Concerning this clone: One end of the junction fails to match germline, which may point to a read error. The chain's CDR3 is CASSLHRGGTEELFF. For the CDR3, the DNA is TGTGCCAGCAGTCTTCACAGGGGAGGGACCGAGGAGCTGTTTTTT. This rearrangement joins TRBV28 to TRBJ2-2; perhaps D is TRBD1 or TRBD2 (7 bases each). The CDR3 contains 15 residues. CDR1 and CDR2 from the germline V gene are MDHEN and SYDVKM.

CDR3 amino acids: CASGQGIAGANVLTF. Here the CDR3 DNA reads TGTGCCAGCGGACAGGGTATAGCTGGGGCCAACGTCCTGACTTTC. The V gene is TRBV6-6, the J gene TRBJ2-6; 8 bases align to TRBD1. Looked up from germline, CDR1 is MNHNY and CDR2 is SVGAGI (reference sequence). Trimming cost V 8 bases and J 2 bases; bases outside gene matches: 5. The CDR3 is made up of 15 amino acids.

This clone is a singleton in its sample. The DNA for the CDR3 is TGTGCCAGCAGTAGCGGACAGGGGTCAGGAAACACCATATATTTT. Amino acid sequence: CASSSGQGSGNTIYF. This chain joins TRBV6-6 and TRBJ1-3; 9 positions agree with TRBD1. Per germline, CDR1 MNHNY and CDR2 SVGAGI (reference sequence). Germline trimming cut 5 bases from V and 4 bases from J; bases unmatched to any gene: 6. This CDR3 contains 15 residues.

V is TRBV19 and J is TRBJ2-3; maybe TRBD1 (6 bases). From germline, CDR1 is LNHDA and CDR2 SQIVND (reference sequence). This CDR3 region has 16 residues. V was cut by 2 bases and J by 7 bases, with 19 bases left in between. The CDR3 DNA is TGTGCCAGTAGTATACCCCCAGGGGCCCAGGGGAATACGCAGTATTTT. It specifies CASSIPPGAQGNTQYF.

The V gene is TRBV4-1, the J gene TRBJ1-5; D is perhaps TRBD1 (6 bases). CDR1 is MGHRA and CDR2 is YSYEKL in the germline V gene. Trimming removed 5 bases at V and 8 bases at J, with 13 bases between. The CDR3 length is 13 residues. The CDR3 nucleotides read TGCGCCAGCAGCAAAACAGGGTTGGAGCCCCAGCATTTT. As protein: CASSKTGLEPQHF.

The chain joins TRBV25-1 to TRBJ1-2; a weak D match, TRBD1 (6 bases). Germline CDR1 MGHDK, CDR2 SYGVNS. The V end lost 5 bases, the J end lost 6 bases, and 10 bases lay between the germline ends. The CDR3 covers 12 residues. The CDR3 spells CASSKGGNGYTF. The CDR3, as DNA: TGTGCCAGCAGTAAAGGGGGAAATGGCTACACCTTC.

The V and J genes are TRBV5-1 and TRBJ2-7, with 14 nucleotides matching TRBD2. CDR3 length: 16 residues. Germline loops: CDR1 SGHRS, CDR2 YFSETQ. With 0 bases clipped from V and 6 bases from J, the junction kept 5 bases outside the gene matches. CDR3 bases: TGCGCCAGCAGCTTGGCTGGGACTAGCGGGAGCCCCGAGCAGTACTTC. This gives the protein CASSLAGTSGSPEQYF. Full variable domain (remainder filled in from reference TRBV5-1 and TRBJ2-7): KAGVTQTPRYLIKTRGQQVTLSCSPISGHRSVSWYQQTPGQGLQFLFEYFSETQRNKGNFPGRFSGRQFSNSRSEMNVSTLELGDSALYLCASSLAGTSGSPEQYFGPGTRLTVT.

The chain recombines TRBV2 with TRBJ1-1; TRBD1 matches 8 bases. The CDR3 runs 14 residues. V dropped 6 bases and J dropped 7; count of bases not matched to a gene: 10. The germline gives CDR1 SNHLY, CDR2 FYNNEI. The DNA of the CDR3 is TGTGCCAGCAGATCGACAGGGGTGGATGTTGAAGCTTTCTTT. Its protein is CASRSTGVDVEAFF.

The chain combines TRBV7-2 with TRBJ2-7, with a tentative D call TRBD2 (6 bases). CDR1 is SGHTA and CDR2 is FQGNSA in the germline V gene. The CDR3 consists of 14 residues. V shed 5 bases and J shed 2 bases, with 13 bases lying between them. The CDR3 loop reads CASSTPGATYEQYF. CDR3 bases: TGTGCCAGCAGCACACCGGGAGCCACCTACGAGCAGTACTTC.

The chain employs TRBV11-2 and TRBJ1-4, with 8 bases matching TRBD1. J lost 6 bases, V lost 2 bases, and 2 bases had no gene match. The CDR3 is 14 residues long. Germline V gene data show CDR1 as SGHAT and CDR2 as FQNNGV. CDR3 nucleotide sequence: TGTGCCAGCAGCTTAACAGGGGGTCATGAAAAACTGTTTTTT. This sequence encodes CASSLTGGHEKLFF.

The V and J genes are TRBV5-8 and TRBJ2-3; 9 bases are a match to TRBD1. CDR1 SGHTS and CDR2 YDEGEE come from the germline V gene. V was pared by 3 bases and J by 2 bases, with 10 bases of the junction left unmatched. This CDR3 contains 17 residues. The CDR3 is CASSSIGTGFNTDTQYF. CDR3 DNA sequence: TGTGCCAGCAGCTCCATCGGGACAGGGTTTAACACAGATACGCAGTATTTT. The full variable domain, with the rest looked up from reference TRBV5-8 and TRBJ2-3, is EAGVTQSPTHLIKTRGQQATLRCSPISGHTSVYWYQQALGLGLQFLLWYDEGEERNRGNFPPRFSGRQFPNYSSELNVNALELEDSALYLCASSSIGTGFNTDTQYFGPGTRLTVL.

The chain uses TRBV5-1 and TRBJ1-1, with D hard to call. The germline V and J ends were trimmed by 2 bases and 0 bases, with 11 bases remaining between them. Per the germline V gene, CDR1 is SGHRS and CDR2 is YFSETQ. The CDR3 spans 15 residues. The CDR3 reads CASSLASVLNTEAFF. The DNA of the CDR3 is TGCGCCAGCAGCTTAGCGTCCGTGTTGAACACTGAAGCTTTCTTT.

The sample holds a few counts of this clone. Written as DNA, the CDR3 is TGTGCCAGCAGCTTAGCTCTCTCGAACACCGGGGAGCTGTTTTTT. Translated, it gives CASSLALSNTGELFF. The chain couples TRBV7-2 to TRBJ2-2, with D unresolved. The CDR3 covers 15 residues. Germline V lookup: CDR1 SGHTA, CDR2 FQGNSA. The V gene lost 0 bases and the J gene lost 0 bases, with 5 bases spanning the gap. Filled out from reference TRBV7-2 and TRBJ2-2, the complete variable domain reads GAGVSQSPSNKVTEKGKDVELRCDPISGHTALYWYRQSLGQGLEFLIYFQGNSAPDKSGLPSDRFSAERTGGSVSTLTIQRTQQEDSAVYLCASSLALSNTGELFFGEGSRLTVL.

Regarding this clone: Compared with germline, one end of the junction differs, possibly owing to a read error. The V gene is TRBV5-4, the J gene TRBJ2-2, with D perhaps TRBD1 (5 bases). The CDR3 length is 15 residues. Germline-derived CDR1 and CDR2 are SGHNT and YYREEE (reference sequence). CDR3 nucleotides: TGTGCCAGCACCTTGGTAGGGGTAAACACCGGGGAGCTGTTTTTT. Residues: CASTLVGVNTGELFF.

The rearrangement uses TRBV4-1 and TRBJ2-5, with D possibly TRBD2 on 6 matching bases. The CDR3 sequence is 14 residues long. With 5 bases removed from V and 5 bases from J, the gap between germline ends came to 15 bases. Germline CDR1 MGHRA, CDR2 YSYEKL. DNA for the CDR3: TGCGCCAGCAGCAGGAAGGAGGGCCCGGAGACCCAGTACTTC. The encoded protein is CASSRKEGPETQYF.